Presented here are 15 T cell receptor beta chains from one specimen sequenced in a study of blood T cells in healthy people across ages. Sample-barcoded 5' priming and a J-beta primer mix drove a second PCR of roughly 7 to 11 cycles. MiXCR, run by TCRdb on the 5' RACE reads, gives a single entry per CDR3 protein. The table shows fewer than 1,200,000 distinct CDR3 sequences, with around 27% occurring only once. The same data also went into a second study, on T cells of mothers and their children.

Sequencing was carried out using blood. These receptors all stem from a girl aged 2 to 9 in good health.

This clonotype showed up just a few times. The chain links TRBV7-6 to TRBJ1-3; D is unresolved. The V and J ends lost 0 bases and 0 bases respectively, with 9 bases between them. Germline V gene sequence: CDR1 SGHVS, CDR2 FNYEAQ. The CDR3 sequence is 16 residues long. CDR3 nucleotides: TGTGCCAGCAGCTTAGCTGGCGGGCCCTCTGGAAACACCATATATTTT. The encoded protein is CASSLAGGPSGNTIYF. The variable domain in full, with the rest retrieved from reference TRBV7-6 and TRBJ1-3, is GAGVSQSPRYKVTKRGQDVALRCDPISGHVSLYWYRQALGQGPEFLTYFNYEAQQDKSGLPNDRFSAERPEGSISTLTIQRTEQRDSAMYRCASSLAGGPSGNTIYFGEGSWLTVV.

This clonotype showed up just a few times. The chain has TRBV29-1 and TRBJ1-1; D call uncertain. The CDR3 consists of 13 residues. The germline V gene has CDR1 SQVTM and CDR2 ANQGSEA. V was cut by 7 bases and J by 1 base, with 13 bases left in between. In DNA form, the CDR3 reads TGCAGCGCAGCTCCGGCAGAGAACACTGAAGCTTTCTTT. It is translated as CSAAPAENTEAFF.

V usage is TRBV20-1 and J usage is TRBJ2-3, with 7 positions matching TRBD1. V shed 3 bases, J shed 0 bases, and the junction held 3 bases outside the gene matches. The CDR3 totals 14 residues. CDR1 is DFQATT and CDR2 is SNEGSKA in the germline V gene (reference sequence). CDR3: CSARGQISTDTQYF. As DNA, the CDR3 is TGCAGTGCTAGGGGACAGATTAGCACAGATACGCAGTATTTT.

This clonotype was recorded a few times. CDR3 in amino acids: CASRGLAQETQYF. The CDR3 DNA reads TGTGCCAGCCGAGGACTAGCCCAAGAGACCCAGTACTTC. The rearrangement uses TRBV14 and TRBJ2-5; 8 positions match TRBD2. The germline V gene encodes CDR1 SGHDN and CDR2 FVKESK. The CDR3 covers 13 residues. J lost 1 base, V lost 8 bases, and 3 bases had no gene match.

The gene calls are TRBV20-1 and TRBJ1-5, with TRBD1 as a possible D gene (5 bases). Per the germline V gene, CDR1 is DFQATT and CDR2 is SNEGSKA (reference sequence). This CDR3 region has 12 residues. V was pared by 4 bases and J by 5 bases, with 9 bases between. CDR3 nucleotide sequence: TGCAGTGCTAAGGGAGGGGATCAGCCCCAGCATTTT. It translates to CSAKGGDQPQHF.

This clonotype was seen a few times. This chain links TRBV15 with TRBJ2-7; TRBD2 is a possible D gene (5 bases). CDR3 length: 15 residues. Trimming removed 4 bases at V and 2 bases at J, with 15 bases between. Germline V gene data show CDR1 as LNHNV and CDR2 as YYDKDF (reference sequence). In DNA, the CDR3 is TGTGCCACCAGCACCGGTAGTAGCGTAACCTACGAGCAGTACTTC. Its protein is CATSTGSSVTYEQYF. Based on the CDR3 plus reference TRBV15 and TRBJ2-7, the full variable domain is DAMVIQNPRYQVTQFGKPVTLSCSQTLNHNVMYWYQQKSSQAPKLLFHYYDKDFNNEADTPDNFQSRRPNTSFCFLDIRSPGLGDTAMYLCATSTGSSVTYEQYFGPGTRLTVT.

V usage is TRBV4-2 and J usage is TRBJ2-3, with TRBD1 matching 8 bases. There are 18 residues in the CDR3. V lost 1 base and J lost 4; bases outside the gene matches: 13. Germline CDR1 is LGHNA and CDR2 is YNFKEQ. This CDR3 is CASSQVLGQGLSSDTQYF. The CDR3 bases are TGTGCCAGCAGCCAAGTCTTAGGACAGGGTCTTAGCTCAGATACGCAGTATTTT.

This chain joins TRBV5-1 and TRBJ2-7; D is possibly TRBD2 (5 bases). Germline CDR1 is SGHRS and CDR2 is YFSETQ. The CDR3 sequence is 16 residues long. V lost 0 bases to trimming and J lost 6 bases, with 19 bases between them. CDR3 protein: CASSLEGEITTGEQYF. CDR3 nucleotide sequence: TGCGCCAGCAGCTTGGAGGGAGAGATAACTACTGGCGAGCAGTACTTC.

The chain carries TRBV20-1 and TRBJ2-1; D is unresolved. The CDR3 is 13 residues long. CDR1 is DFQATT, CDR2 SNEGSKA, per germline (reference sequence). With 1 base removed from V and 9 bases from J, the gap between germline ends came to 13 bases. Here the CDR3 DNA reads TGCAGTGCTAGAGTTTCTTATAGTAGTGAGCAGTTCTTC. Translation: CSARVSYSSEQFF.

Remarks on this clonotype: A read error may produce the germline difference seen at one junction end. The CDR3 reads CASSQDRWSYEQYF. CDR3 coding DNA: TGCGCCAGCAGCCAAGATCGATGGTCCTACGAGCAGTACTTC. The chain couples TRBV3-1 to TRBJ2-7; unclear D gene. This CDR3 comprises 14 residues. CDR1 and CDR2 (germline): LGHDT, YNNKEL (reference sequence).

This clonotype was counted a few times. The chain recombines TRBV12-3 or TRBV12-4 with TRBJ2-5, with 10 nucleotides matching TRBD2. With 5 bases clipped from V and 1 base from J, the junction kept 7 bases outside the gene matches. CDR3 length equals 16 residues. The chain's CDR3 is CASSPSGGASQETQYF. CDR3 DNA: TGTGCCAGCAGTCCAAGCGGGGGGGCTTCCCAAGAGACCCAGTACTTC.

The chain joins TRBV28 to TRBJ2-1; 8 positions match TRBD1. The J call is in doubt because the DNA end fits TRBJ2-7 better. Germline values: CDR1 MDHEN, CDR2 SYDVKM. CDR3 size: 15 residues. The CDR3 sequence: CASSSIRGLIYEQYF. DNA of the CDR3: TGTGCCAGCAGTTCTATCAGGGGGCTTATCTACGAGCAGTACTTC.

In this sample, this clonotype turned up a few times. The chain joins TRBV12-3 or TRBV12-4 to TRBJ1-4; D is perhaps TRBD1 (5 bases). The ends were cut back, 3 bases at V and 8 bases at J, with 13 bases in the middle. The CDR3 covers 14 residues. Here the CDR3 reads CASSFLQGGEKLFF. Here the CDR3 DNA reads TGTGCCAGCAGTTTTTTGCAGGGTGGCGAAAAACTGTTTTTT.

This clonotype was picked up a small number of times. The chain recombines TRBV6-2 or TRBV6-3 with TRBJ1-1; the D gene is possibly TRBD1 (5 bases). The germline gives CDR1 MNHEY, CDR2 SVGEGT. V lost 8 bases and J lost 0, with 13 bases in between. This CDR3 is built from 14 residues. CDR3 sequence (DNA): TGTGCCAGCGCTAGAGACAGCTTGAACACTGAAGCTTTCTTT. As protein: CASARDSLNTEAFF.

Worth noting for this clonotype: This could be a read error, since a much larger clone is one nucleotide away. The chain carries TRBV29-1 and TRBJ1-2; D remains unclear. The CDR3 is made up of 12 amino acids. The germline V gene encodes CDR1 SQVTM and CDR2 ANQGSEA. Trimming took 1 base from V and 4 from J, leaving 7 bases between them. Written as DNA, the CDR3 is TGCAGCGTTGAAGCTTTAGTCTATGGCTACACCTTC. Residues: CSVEALVYGYTF.